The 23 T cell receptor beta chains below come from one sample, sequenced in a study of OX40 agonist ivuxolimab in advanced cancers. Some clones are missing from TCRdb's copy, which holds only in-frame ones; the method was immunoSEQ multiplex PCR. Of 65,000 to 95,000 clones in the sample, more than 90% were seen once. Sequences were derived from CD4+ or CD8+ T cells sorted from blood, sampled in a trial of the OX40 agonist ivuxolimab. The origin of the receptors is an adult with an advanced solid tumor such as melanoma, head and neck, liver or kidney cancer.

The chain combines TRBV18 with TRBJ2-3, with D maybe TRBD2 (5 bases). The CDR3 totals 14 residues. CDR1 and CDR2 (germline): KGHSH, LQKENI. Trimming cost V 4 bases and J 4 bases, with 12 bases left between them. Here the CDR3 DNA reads TGTGCCAGCTCACAACTAGTTTTAGCAGATACGCAGTATTTT. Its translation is CASSQLVLADTQYF.

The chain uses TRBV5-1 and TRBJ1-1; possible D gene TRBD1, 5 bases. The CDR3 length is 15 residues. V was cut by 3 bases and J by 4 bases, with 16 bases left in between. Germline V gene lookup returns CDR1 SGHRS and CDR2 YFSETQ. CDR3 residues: CASSSPGTIRTEAFF. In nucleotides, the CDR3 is TGCGCCAGCAGCTCCCCGGGGACGATCCGCACTGAAGCTTTCTTT.

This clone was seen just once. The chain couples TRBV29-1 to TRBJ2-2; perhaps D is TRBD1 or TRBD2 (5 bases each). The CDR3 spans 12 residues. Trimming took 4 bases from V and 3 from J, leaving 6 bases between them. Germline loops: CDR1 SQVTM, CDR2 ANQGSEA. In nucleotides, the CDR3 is TGCAGCGTTGGGGGGTACACCGGGGAGCTGTTTTTT. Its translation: CSVGGYTGELFF.

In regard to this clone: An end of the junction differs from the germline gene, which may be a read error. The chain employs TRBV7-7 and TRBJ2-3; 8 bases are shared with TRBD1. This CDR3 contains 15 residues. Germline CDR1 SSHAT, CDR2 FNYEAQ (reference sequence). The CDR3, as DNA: TGTGCTAGCAGCTTAGGCAGGGGGCGCGCAGATACGCAGTATTTT. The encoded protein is CASSLGRGRADTQYF.

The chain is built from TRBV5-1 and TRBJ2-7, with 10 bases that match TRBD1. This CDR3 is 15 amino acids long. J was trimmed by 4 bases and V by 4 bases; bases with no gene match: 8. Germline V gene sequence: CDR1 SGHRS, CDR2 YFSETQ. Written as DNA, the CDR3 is TGCGCCAGCAGCAGTGACAGGGGGCTAGGTTACGAGCAGTACTTC. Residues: CASSSDRGLGYEQYF.

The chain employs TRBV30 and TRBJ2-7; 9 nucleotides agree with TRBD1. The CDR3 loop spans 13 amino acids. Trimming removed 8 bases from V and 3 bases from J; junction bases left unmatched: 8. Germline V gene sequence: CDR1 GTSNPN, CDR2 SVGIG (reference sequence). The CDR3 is CARGTGQGYEQYF. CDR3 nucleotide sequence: TGTGCCCGGGGCACGGGACAGGGCTACGAGCAGTACTTC.

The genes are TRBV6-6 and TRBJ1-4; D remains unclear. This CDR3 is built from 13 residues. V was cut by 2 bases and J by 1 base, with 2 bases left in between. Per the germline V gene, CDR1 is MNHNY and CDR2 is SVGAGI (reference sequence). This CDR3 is CASSYKTNEKLFF. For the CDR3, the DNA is TGTGCCAGCAGTTACAAAACTAATGAAAAACTGTTTTTT.

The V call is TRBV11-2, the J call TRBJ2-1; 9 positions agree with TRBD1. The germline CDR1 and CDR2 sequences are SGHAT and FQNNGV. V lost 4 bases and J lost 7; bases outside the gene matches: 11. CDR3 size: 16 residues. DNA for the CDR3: TGTGCCAGCAGCTCGCAGAGGACAGGGGACAATAATGAGCAGTTCTTC. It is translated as CASSSQRTGDNNEQFF.

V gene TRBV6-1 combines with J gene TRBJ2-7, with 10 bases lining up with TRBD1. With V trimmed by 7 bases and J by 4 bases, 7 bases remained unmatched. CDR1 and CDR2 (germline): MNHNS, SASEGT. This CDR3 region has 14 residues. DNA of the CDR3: TGTGCCAGCATCCGGGACAGGGGACCGTACGAGCAGTACTTC. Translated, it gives CASIRDRGPYEQYF.

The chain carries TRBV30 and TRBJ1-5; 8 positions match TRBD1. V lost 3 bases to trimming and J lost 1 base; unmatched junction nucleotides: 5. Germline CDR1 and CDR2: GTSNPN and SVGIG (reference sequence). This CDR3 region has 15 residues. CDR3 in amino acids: CAWSQGAWSNQPQHF. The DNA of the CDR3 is TGTGCCTGGAGCCAGGGGGCTTGGAGCAATCAGCCCCAGCATTTT.

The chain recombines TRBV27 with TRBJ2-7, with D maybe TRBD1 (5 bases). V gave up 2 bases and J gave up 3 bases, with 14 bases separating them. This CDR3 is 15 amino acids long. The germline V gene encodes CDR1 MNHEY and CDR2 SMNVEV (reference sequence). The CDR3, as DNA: TGTGCCAGCAGTTTAAGGGCAGGGCAAGGCTACGAGCAGTACTTC. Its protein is CASSLRAGQGYEQYF.

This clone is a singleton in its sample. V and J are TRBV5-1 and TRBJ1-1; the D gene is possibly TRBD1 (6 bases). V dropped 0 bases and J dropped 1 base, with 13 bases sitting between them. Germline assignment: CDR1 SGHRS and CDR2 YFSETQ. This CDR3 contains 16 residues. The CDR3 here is CASSLVPGAANTEAFF. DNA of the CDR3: TGCGCCAGCAGCTTGGTTCCAGGGGCGGCGAACACTGAAGCTTTCTTT. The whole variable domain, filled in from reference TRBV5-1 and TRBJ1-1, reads KAGVTQTPRYLIKTRGQQVTLSCSPISGHRSVSWYQQTPGQGLQFLFEYFSETQRNKGNFPGRFSGRQFSNSRSEMNVSTLELGDSALYLCASSLVPGAANTEAFFGQGTRLTVV.

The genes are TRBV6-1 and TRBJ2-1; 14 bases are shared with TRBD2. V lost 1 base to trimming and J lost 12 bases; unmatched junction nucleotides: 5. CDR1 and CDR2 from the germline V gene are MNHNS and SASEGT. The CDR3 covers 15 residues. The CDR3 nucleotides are TGTGCCAGCAGTGAAGGGGGACTAGCGGGAGAGGTGCAGTTCTTC. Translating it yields CASSEGGLAGEVQFF.

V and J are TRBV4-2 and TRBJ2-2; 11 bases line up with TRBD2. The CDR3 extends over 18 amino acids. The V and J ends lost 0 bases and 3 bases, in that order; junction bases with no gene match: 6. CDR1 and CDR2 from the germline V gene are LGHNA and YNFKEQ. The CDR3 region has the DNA TGTGCCAGCAGCCAAGATCCCCTAGCGGGAGGATACACCGGGGAGCTGTTTTTT. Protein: CASSQDPLAGGYTGELFF.

In DNA, the CDR3 is TGTGCCAGCAGTCCCCAGGGACTCCCGTTCTCCTACGAGCAGTACTTC. It encodes CASSPQGLPFSYEQYF. The V gene is TRBV27, the J gene TRBJ2-7; tentatively, D is TRBD2 (6 bases). The CDR3 has 16 amino acids. V was clipped by 5 bases and J by 0 bases, with 17 bases between them. Per the germline V gene, CDR1 is MNHEY and CDR2 is SMNVEV (reference sequence).

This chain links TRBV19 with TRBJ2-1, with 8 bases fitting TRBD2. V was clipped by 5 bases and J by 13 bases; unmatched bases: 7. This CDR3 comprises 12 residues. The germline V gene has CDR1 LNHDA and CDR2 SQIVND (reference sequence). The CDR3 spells CASSFPGGPQFF. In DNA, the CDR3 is TGTGCCAGTAGTTTTCCGGGGGGGCCTCAGTTCTTC.

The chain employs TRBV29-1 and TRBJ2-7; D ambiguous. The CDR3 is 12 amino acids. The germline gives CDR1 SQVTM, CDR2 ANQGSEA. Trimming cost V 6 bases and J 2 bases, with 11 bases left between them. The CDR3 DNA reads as TGCAGCGTGGCTCACGTTACCTACGAGCAGTACTTC. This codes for CSVAHVTYEQYF.

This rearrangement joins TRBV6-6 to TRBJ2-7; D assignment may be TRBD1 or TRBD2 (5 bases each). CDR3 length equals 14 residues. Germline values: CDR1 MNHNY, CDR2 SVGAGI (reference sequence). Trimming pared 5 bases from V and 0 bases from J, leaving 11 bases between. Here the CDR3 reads CASSPGTSSYEQYF. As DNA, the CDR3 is TGTGCCAGCAGTCCCGGGACGTCCTCCTACGAGCAGTACTTC.

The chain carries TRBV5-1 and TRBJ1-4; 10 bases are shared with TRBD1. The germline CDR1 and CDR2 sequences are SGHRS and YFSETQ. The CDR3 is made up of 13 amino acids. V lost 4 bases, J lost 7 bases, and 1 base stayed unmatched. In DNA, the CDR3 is TGCGCCAGCAGCCGGGACAGGGGTGAAAAACTGTTTTTT. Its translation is CASSRDRGEKLFF.

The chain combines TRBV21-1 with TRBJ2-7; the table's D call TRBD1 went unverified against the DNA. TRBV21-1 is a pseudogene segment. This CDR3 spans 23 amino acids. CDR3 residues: CASSKVDYYVRDTRAPSSYEQYF. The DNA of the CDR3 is TGTGCCAGCAGCAAAGTCGATTATTATGTTAGGGACACAAGGGCCCCGAGCTCCTACGAGCAGTACTTC.

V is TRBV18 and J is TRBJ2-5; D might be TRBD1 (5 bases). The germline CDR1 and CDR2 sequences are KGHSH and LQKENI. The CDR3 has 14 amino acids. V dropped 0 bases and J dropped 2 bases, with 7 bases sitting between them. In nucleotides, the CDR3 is TGTGCCAGCTCACCACCGCACAGGCAAGAGACCCAGTACTTC. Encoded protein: CASSPPHRQETQYF. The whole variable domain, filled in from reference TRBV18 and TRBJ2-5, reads NAGVMQNPRHLVRRRGQEARLRCSPMKGHSHVYWYRQLPEEGLKFMVYLQKENIIDESGMPKERFSAEFPKEGPSILRIQQVVRGDSAAYFCASSPPHRQETQYFGPGTRLLVL.

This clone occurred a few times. The CDR3 sequence is CASSKTPGQGINEKLFF. The CDR3 DNA sequence: TGTGCCAGCAGCAAGACTCCGGGACAGGGGATTAATGAAAAACTGTTTTTT. The chain has TRBV2 and TRBJ1-4; 10 bases agree with TRBD1. V shed 6 bases and J 4 bases; nucleotides not matched to a gene: 11. The CDR3 spans 17 residues. Germline V CDR1 and CDR2: SNHLY, FYNNEI. The whole variable domain, filled in from reference TRBV2 and TRBJ1-4, reads EPEVTQTPSHQVTQMGQEVILRCVPISNHLYFYWYRQILGQKVEFLVSFYNNEISEKSEIFDDQFSVERPDGSNFTLKIRSTKLEDSAMYFCASSKTPGQGINEKLFFGSGTQLSVL.

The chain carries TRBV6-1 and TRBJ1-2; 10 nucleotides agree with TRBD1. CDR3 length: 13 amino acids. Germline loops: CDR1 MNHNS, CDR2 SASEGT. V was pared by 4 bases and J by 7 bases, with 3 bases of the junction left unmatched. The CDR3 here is CASSVGTGAGYTF. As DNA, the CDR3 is TGTGCCAGCAGTGTAGGGACAGGGGCTGGCTACACCTTC.